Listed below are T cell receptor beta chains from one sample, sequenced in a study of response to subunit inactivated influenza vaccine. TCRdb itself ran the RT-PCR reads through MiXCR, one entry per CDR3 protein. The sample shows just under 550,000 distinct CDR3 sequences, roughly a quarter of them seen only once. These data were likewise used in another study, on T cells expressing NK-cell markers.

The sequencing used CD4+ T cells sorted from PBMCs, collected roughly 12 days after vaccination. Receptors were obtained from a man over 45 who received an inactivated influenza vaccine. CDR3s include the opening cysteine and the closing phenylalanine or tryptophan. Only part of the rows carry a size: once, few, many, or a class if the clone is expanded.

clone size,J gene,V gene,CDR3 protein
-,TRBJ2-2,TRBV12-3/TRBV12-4,CASSLFPGGLFF
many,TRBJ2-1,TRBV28,CASRRGPRYEQFF
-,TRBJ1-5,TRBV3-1,CASSQGALNQPQHF
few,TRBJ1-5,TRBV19,CASKRTAYSNQPQHF
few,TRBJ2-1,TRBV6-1,CASSDKTGSYNEQFF
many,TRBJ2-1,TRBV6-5,CASSWGDIPYNEQFF
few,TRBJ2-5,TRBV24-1,CATSDARGGTQETQYF
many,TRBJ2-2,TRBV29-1,CSGGLSANTGELFF
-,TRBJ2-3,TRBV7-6,CASSLARIGTDTQYF
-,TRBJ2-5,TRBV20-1,CSASPLVGATQYF
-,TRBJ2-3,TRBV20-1,CSASGGEHTDTQYF
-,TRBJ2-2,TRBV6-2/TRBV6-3,CASTKPRRGKGVGELFF
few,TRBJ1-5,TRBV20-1,CSARDRMTGEFQPQHF
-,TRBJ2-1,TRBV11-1,CASSPRTGDPYNEQFF
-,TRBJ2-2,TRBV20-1,CSASKTGRDTGELFF
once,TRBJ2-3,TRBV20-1,CSARLLGPDTQYF
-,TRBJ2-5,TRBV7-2,CASSPTARETQYF
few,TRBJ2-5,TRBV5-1,CASSQTRLAGKETQYF